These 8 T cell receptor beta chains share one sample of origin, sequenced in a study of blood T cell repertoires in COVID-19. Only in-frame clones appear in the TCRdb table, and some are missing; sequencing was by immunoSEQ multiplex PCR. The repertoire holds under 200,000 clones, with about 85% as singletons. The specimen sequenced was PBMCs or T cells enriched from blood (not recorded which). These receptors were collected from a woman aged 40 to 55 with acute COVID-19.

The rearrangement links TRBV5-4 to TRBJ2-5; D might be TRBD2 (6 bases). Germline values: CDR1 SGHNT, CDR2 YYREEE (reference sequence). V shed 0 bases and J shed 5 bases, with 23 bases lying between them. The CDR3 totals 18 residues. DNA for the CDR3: TGTGCCAGCAGCTTGGACTCCACTAGCCGAAAAAACGGGGAGACCCAGTACTTC. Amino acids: CASSLDSTSRKNGETQYF.

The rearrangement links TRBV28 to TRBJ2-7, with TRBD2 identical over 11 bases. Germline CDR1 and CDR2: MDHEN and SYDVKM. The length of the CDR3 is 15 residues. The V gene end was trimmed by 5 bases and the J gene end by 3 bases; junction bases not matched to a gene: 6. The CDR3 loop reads CASSLSGRGYYEQYV. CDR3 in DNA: TGTGCCAGCAGTCTTAGCGGGAGGGGATACTACGAGCAGTACGTC.

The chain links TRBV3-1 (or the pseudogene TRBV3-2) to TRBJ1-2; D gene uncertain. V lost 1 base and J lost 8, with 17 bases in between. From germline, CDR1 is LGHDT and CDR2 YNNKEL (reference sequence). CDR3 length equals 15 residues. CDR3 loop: CASSQGLQASKGYTF. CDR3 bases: TGTGCCAGCAGCCAAGGGTTGCAGGCGAGTAAGGGCTACACCTTC.

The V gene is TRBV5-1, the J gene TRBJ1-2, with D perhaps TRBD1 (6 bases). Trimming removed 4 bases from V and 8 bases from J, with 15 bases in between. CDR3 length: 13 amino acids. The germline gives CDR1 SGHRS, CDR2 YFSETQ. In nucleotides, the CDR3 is TGCGCCAGCAGCCCGAAGGGGGAGCTCGGCTACACCTTC. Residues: CASSPKGELGYTF. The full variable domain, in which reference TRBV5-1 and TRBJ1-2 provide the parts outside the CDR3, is KAGVTQTPRYLIKTRGQQVTLSCSPISGHRSVSWYQQTPGQGLQFLFEYFSETQRNKGNFPGRFSGRQFSNSRSEMNVSTLELGDSALYLCASSPKGELGYTFGSGTRLTVV.

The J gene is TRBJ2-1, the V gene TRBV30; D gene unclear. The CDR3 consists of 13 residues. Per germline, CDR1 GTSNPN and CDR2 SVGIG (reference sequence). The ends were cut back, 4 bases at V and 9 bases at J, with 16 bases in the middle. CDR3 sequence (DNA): TGTGCCTGGAACGTACTGGGCGTGGGTGAGCAGTTCTTC. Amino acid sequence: CAWNVLGVGEQFF.

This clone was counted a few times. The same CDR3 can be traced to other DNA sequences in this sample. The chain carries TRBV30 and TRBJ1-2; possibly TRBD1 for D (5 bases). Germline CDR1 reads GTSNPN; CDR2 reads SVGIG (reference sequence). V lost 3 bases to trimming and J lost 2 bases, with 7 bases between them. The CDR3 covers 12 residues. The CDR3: CAWSQGNYGYTF. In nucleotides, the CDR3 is TGTGCCTGGAGCCAGGGCAACTATGGCTACACCTTC.

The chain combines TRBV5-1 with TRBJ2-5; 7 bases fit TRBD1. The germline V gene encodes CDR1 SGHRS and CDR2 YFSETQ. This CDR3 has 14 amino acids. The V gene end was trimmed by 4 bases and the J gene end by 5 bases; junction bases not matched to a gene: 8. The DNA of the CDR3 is TGCGCCAGCAGCCTACAGGGGAATAAGGAGACCCAGTACTTC. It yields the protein CASSLQGNKETQYF.

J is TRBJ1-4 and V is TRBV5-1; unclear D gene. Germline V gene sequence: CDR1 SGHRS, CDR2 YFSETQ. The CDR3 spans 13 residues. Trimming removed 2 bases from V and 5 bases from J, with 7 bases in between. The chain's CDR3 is CASSLKPNEKLFF. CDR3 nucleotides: TGCGCCAGCAGCTTAAAGCCCAATGAAAAACTGTTTTTT.